The clone carrying this T cell receptor (beta chain) was counted between two and nine times. Germline values: CDR1 MGHRA, CDR2 YSYEKL. The CDR3 sequence is 13 residues long. V was clipped by 2 bases and J by 4 bases, with 8 bases between them. These data belong to a study of T-cell memory formation after mild COVID-19. In the study overall: There were largely donor-specific TCR clusters.

Amplification by 5'RACE using constant-segment primers produced TCR alpha and TCR beta cDNA libraries that carried sample barcodes and UMIs. TCRdb passed the 5' RACE reads through MiXCR, listing each CDR3 protein once. The sample yields 210,000 or so distinct CDR3 sequences, approximately 10% seen once. This sequence joins TRBV4-1 and TRBJ1-2; no clear D gene. The source material was PBMCs or a T cell subset sorted from them (not recorded which). The sequence was obtained from a man between 18 and 35 years old who had mild COVID-19 (a few samples of this study predate the infection). Cell type and time point are not known. The CDR3 here is CASSQRGTYGYTF. CDR3 coding DNA: TGCGCCAGCAGCCAACGGGGTACCTATGGCTACACCTTC.